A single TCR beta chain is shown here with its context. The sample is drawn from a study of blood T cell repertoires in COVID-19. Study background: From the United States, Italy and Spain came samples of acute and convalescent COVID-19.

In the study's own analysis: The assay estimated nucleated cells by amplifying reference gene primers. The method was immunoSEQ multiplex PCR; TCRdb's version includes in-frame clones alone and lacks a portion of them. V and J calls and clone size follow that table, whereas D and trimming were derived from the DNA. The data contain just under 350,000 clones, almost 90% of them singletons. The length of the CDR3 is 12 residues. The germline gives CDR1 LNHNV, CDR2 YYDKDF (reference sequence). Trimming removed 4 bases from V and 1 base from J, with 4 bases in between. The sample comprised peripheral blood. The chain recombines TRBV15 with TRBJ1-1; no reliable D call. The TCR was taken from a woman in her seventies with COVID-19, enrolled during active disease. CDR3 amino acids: CATSIRNTEAFF. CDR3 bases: TGTGCCACCAGCATTCGGAACACTGAAGCTTTCTTT.